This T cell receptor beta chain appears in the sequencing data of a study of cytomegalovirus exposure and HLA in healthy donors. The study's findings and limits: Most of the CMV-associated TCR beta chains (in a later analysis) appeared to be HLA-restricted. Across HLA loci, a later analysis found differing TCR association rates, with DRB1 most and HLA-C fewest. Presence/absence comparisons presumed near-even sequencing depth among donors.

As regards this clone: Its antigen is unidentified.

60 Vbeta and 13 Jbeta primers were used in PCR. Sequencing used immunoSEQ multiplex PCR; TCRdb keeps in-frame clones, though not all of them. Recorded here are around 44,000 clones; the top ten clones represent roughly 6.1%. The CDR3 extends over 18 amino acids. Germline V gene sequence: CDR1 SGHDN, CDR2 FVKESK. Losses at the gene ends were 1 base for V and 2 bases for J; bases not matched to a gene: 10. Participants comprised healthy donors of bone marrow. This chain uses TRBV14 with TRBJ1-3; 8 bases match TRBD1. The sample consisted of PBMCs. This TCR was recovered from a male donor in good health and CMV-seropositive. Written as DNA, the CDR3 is TGTGCCAGCAGCCAAGGGACAGGGTGGCCCCTCGCTGGAAACACCATATATTTT. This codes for CASSQGTGWPLAGNTIYF. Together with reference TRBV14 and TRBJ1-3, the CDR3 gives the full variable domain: EAGVTQFPSHSVIEKGQTVTLRCDPISGHDNLYWYRRVMGKEIKFLLHFVKESKQDESGMPNNRFLAERTGGTYSTLKVQPAELEDSGVYFCASSQGTGWPLAGNTIYFGEGSWLTVV.